Sequencing of this TCR beta chain was carried out in a study of identical twins. Study-level points and caveats: The presence of invariant MAIT and iNKT cells could partly confound analyses of zero-insertion sequences. Conclusions came from cross-sectional statistical analysis, not from following the same donors. Twin pairs' shared out-of-frame alpha sequences were enriched in low generation probability.

MiXCR was run by TCRdb on the 5' RACE reads, yielding one entry per CDR3 protein. The top ten clones hold 3% of a sample with a few hundred thousand distinct CDR3 sequences, 9.6% of them seen once. This clonotype showed up just a few times. Its target is unknown. The data also belong to a second study, concerning yellow fever vaccine responses in identical twins.

Sequenced input: PBMCs. The TCR was taken from a woman between 18 and 29 years old in good health.

The CDR3 DNA follows: TGTGCCATCAGTGATGCAGGGAGGAACAATCAGCCCCAGCATTTT. Translated: CAISDAGRNNQPQHF. The chain carries TRBV10-3 and TRBJ1-5, with TRBD1 as a possible D gene (5 bases). V lost 3 bases and J lost 3, with 12 bases in between. The CDR3 contains 15 residues. CDR1 and CDR2 (germline): ENHRY, SYGVKD.